A single count supports the clone carrying this T cell receptor (beta chain). Its antigen remains unidentified. Produced via immunoSEQ multiplex PCR; TCRdb's table is partial and in-frame only. The table has 530,000 or so clones, roughly 79% seen once. The data belong to a study of shared clonotypes between healthy human individuals. Overall study results and limits: Among donors, sharing of clonotypes was expected to be affected by sequencing depth.

The sample taken for sequencing was PBMCs. This TCR came from a woman in her thirties or forties in good health. Some clones in this sample may be carry-over from other donors' samples.

CDR3 bases: TGTGCCAGCAGCTTATTCAGAATTCCTTCCTACGAGCAGTACTTC. Amino acids: CASSLFRIPSYEQYF. The chain couples TRBV5-6 to TRBJ2-7; no firm D call. The V gene's germline CDR1 is SGHDT and CDR2 YYEEEE. Trimming removed 2 bases at V and 1 base at J, with 13 bases between. The CDR3 is made up of 15 amino acids.